This section outlines one TCR beta chain sequence together with its context. Categorization into cohorts depended on clinical history that participants reported. The sample comes from a study of blood T cell repertoires in COVID-19. As for the study in general: From T cells, B-cell-depleted T cells, or PBMCs came the material, which was cDNA or gDNA.

Measured with immunoSEQ multiplex PCR; TCRdb has only the in-frame clones, and not every one. The repertoire holds 300,000 to 450,000 clones, with 87% as singletons. This receptor was taken from a woman in her twenties or thirties who had recovered from COVID-19. The material sequenced was PBMCs or T cells enriched from blood (not recorded which).

The CDR3 spells CASSYSKASRYF. The CDR3 DNA reads TGTGCCAGCAGTTACTCGAAAGCTTCCCGGTACTTC. The chain joins TRBV6-5 to TRBJ2-7; D not certain. The CDR3 is 12 amino acids. V was pared by 0 bases and J by 12 bases, with 12 bases between. CDR1 is MNHEY, CDR2 SVGAGI, per germline.